The 11 T cell receptor beta chains below were found in one sample sequenced in a study of cytomegalovirus exposure and HLA in healthy donors. Both 60 Vbeta primers and 13 Jbeta primers went into the PCR. Clones were sequenced by immunoSEQ multiplex PCR, and TCRdb holds only the in-frame ones, with some missing. Here the sample spans some 150,000 clones, 78% being singletons. Sequencing used PBMCs. These receptor sequences come from a male donor in good health and CMV-seronegative.

The J gene is TRBJ1-4, the V gene TRBV5-5, with D maybe TRBD1 (6 bases). Between the trimmed V and J ends, which lost 4 bases and 6 bases, there was a span of 10 bases. The CDR3 is 13 residues long. Germline CDR1 and CDR2: SGHKS and YYEKEE (reference sequence). The DNA for the CDR3 is TGTGCCAGCAGCCCGACAGGAGATGAAAAACTGTTTTTT. Translated, it gives CASSPTGDEKLFF.

V and J are TRBV11-2 and TRBJ1-4; the D gene is possibly TRBD1 (6 bases). The CDR3 sequence is 15 residues long. Germline V gives CDR1 SGHAT, CDR2 FQNNGV. The V end was cut by 5 bases, the J end by 7 bases, with 17 bases between. The CDR3 region has the DNA TGTGCCAGCAGCCCCGAGGGAGGGGGGCGTGAAAAACTGTTTTTT. Protein sequence: CASSPEGGGREKLFF.

As concerns this clone: Other DNA sequences in this sample translate to the same CDR3. The CDR3 loop is CASSQSGIYGYTF. The CDR3 region has the DNA TGCGCCAGCAGCCAGTCCGGGATCTATGGCTACACCTTC. V is TRBV4-3 and J is TRBJ1-2; D call uncertain. This CDR3 has 13 residues. Per germline, CDR1 LGHNA and CDR2 YSLEER. The germline V and J ends were trimmed by 3 bases and 4 bases, with 9 bases remaining between them.

The chain joins TRBV14 to TRBJ2-7, with unresolved D. CDR1 and CDR2 (germline): SGHDN, FVKESK. Trimming took off 3 bases at V and 4 bases at J, with 7 bases between the two ends. The CDR3 runs to 12 residues. CDR3 bases: TGTGCCAGCAGCCATTCAGTATACGAGCAGTACTTC. Amino acid sequence: CASSHSVYEQYF.

V usage is TRBV7-6 and J usage is TRBJ1-1; D is undetermined. Trimming removed 4 bases from V and 0 bases from J, with 9 bases in between. The CDR3 consists of 14 residues. Germline values: CDR1 SGHVS, CDR2 FNYEAQ. The CDR3 reads CASSSQQMNTEAFF. The CDR3 DNA is TGTGCCAGCAGCTCACAACAGATGAACACTGAAGCTTTCTTT.

The genes are TRBV29-1 and TRBJ2-2, with D possibly matching TRBD2 (6 bases). The CDR3 is 14 residues long. Deletions cut 3 bases from V and 2 bases from J, with 10 bases between. Germline V lookup: CDR1 SQVTM, CDR2 ANQGSEA. For the CDR3, the DNA is TGCAGCGTTGAGGCGCGGGAAAACACCGGGGAGCTGTTTTTT. As protein: CSVEARENTGELFF.

This chain uses TRBV9 with TRBJ2-1; 7 bases map to TRBD2. The trim removed 3 bases at V and 0 bases at J, leaving 9 bases unmatched. The CDR3 has 17 amino acids. Germline CDR1 and CDR2: SGDLS and YYNGEE. CDR3 bases: TGTGCCAGCAGCGGGGGAGGGAGCGCCGCCTCCTACAATGAGCAGTTCTTC. This translates into CASSGGGSAASYNEQFF.

This clone appeared a single time. The V gene is TRBV5-1, the J gene TRBJ1-5, with TRBD1 matching 8 bases. The CDR3 length is 17 residues. Germline trimming cut 4 bases from V and 0 bases from J; bases unmatched to any gene: 9. Germline V gives CDR1 SGHRS, CDR2 YFSETQ. For the CDR3, the DNA is TGCGCCAGCAGCAAAGGACAGGGAACCTATAGCAATCAGCCCCAGCATTTT. As protein: CASSKGQGTYSNQPQHF.

This clone was found once. The V and J genes are TRBV4-1 and TRBJ2-7, with 7 bases lining up with TRBD2. The CDR3 has 16 residues. Losses at the gene ends were 5 bases for V and 3 bases for J; bases not matched to a gene: 13. Germline values: CDR1 MGHRA, CDR2 YSYEKL. CDR3 residues: CASSSLVGGPIYEQYF. DNA of the CDR3: TGCGCCAGCAGCTCTTTAGTGGGAGGGCCTATCTACGAGCAGTACTTC.

V usage is TRBV18 and J usage is TRBJ2-3, with D hard to call. CDR1 and CDR2 (germline): KGHSH, LQKENI. This CDR3 is 13 amino acids long. Trimming removed 6 bases from V and 4 bases from J, with 11 bases in between. CDR3 coding DNA: TGTGCCAGCTCCCTAGATCGCCCAGATACGCAGTATTTT. Residues: CASSLDRPDTQYF.

This clone was seen only a few times. The chain couples TRBV7-9 to TRBJ2-7; D possibly corresponds to TRBD1 (6 bases). Per the germline V gene, CDR1 is SEHNR and CDR2 is FQNEAQ (reference sequence). The CDR3 runs to 16 residues. Trimming removed 5 bases at V and 7 bases at J, with 24 bases between. The DNA for the CDR3 is TGTGCCAGCAGCGCAGACTGGGGGCCGGTCGAGGGTGAGCAGTACTTC. Its protein is CASSADWGPVEGEQYF.